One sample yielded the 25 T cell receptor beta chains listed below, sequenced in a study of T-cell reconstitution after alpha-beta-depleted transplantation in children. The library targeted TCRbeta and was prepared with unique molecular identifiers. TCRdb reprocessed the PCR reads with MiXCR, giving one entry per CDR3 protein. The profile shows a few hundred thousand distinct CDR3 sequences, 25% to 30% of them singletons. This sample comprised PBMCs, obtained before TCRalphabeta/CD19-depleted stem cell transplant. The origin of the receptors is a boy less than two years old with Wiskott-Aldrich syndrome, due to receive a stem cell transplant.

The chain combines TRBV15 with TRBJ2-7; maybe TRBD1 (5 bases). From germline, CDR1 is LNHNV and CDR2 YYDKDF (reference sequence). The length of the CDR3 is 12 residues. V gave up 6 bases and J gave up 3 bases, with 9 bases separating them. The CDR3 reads CATSPDSYEQYF. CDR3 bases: TGTGCCACCAGTCCCGACAGCTACGAGCAGTACTTC.

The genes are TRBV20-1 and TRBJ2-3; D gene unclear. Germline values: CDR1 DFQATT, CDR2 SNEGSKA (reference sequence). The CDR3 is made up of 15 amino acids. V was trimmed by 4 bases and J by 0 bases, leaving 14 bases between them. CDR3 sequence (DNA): TGCAGTGCTACAGCCCGGGTTTCCAGCACAGATACGCAGTATTTT. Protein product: CSATARVSSTDTQYF.

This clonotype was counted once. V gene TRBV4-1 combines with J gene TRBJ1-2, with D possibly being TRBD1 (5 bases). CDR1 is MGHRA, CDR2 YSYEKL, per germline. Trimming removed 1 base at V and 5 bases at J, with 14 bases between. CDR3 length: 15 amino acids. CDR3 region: CASSQVLGARYGYTF. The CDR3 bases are TGCGCCAGCAGCCAAGTCCTCGGGGCTCGGTATGGCTACACCTTC.

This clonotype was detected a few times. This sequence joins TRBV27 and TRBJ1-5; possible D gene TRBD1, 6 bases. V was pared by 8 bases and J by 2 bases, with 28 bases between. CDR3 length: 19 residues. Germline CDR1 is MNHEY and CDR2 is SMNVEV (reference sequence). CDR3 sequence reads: CASGPGRGAGVLGNQPQHF. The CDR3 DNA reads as TGTGCCAGCGGCCCCGGACGGGGAGCAGGGGTATTGGGCAATCAGCCCCAGCATTTT.

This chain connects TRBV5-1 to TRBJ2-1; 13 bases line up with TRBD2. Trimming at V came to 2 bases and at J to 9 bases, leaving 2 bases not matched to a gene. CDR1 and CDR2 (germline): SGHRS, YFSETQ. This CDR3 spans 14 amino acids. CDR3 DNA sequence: TGCGCCAGCAGCTTCACTAGCGGGAGGGGTGAGCAGTTCTTC. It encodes CASSFTSGRGEQFF.

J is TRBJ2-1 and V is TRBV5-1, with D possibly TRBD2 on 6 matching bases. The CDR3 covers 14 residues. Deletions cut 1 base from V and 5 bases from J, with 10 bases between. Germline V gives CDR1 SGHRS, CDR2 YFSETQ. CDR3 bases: TGCGCCAGCAGCTTGAAAACTAGCAACAATGAGCAGTTCTTC. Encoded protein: CASSLKTSNNEQFF.

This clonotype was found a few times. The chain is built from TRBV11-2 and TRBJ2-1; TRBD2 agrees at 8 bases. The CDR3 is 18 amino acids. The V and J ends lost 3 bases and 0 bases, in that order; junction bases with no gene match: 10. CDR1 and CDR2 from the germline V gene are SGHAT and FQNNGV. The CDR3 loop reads CASSLGGRTVSSYNEQFF. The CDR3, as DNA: TGTGCCAGCAGCTTGGGCGGGAGGACGGTGAGCTCCTACAATGAGCAGTTCTTC.

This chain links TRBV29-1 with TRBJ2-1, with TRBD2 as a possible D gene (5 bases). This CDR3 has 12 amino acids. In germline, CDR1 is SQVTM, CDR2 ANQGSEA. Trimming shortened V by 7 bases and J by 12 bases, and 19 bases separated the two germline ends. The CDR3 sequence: CSGTDARVGQFF. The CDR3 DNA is TGCAGCGGAACTGATGCGAGGGTTGGGCAGTTCTTC.

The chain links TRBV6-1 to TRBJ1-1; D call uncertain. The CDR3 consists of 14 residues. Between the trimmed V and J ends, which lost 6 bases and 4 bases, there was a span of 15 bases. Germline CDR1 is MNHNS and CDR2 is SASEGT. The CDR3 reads CASSLAGFGTEAFF. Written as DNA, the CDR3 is TGTGCCAGCAGCCTCGCGGGCTTTGGCACTGAAGCTTTCTTT.

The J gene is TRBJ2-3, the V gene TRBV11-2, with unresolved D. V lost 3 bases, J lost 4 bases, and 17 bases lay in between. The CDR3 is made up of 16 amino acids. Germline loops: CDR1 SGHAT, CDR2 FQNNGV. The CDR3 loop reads CASSFEGLQRADTQYF. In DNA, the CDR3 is TGTGCCAGCAGCTTTGAAGGGCTCCAAAGGGCAGATACGCAGTATTTT.

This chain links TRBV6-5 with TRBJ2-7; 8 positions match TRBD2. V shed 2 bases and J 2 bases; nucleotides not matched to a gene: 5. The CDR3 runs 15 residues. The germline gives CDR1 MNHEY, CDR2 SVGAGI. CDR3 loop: CASSYGSGGAYEQYF. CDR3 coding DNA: TGTGCCAGCAGTTACGGGTCGGGAGGGGCCTACGAGCAGTACTTC.

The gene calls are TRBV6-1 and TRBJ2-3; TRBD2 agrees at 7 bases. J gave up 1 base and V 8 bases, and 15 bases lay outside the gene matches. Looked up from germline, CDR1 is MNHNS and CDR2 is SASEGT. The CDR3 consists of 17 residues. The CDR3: CASSVKGGGWGTDTQYF. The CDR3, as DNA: TGTGCCAGCTCCGTCAAGGGCGGGGGTTGGGGCACAGATACGCAGTATTTT.

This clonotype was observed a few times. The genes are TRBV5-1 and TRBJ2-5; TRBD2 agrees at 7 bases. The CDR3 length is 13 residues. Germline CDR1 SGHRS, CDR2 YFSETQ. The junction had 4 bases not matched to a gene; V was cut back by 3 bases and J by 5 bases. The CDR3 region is CASSSTSAETQYF. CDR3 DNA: TGCGCCAGCAGCTCTACTAGCGCGGAGACCCAGTACTTC.

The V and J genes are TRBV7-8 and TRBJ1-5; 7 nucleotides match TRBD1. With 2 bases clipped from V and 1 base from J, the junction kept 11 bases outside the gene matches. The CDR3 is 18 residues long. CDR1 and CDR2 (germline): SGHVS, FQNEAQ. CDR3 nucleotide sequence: TGTGCCAGCAGCTTACGTTGGGCCAGGGGGGAAAGCAATCAGCCCCAGCATTTT. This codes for CASSLRWARGESNQPQHF.

CDR3 coding DNA: TGTGCCACCAGTGATCCACAAATTCGGACTAGCGGGTTCAATGAGCAGTTCTTC. Translation gives CATSDPQIRTSGFNEQFF. The chain carries TRBV24-1 and TRBJ2-1; 11 bases fit TRBD2. CDR1 and CDR2 from the germline V gene are KGHDR and SFDVKD. The CDR3 length is 18 residues. Trimming cost V 3 bases and J 6 bases; bases outside gene matches: 12.

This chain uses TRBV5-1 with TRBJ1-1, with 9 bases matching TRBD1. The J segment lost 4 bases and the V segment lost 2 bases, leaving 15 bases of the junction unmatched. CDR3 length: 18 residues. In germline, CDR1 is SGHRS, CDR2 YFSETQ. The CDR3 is CASSFFFGMGQGSTEAFF. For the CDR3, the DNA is TGCGCCAGCAGCTTCTTTTTTGGAATGGGACAGGGTAGCACTGAAGCTTTCTTT.

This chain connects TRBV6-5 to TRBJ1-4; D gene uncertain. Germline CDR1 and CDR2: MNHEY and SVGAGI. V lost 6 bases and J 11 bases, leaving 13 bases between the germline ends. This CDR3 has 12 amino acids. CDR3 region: CASRGFLGKLFF. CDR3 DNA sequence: TGTGCCAGCAGAGGATTCTTGGGTAAACTGTTTTTT.

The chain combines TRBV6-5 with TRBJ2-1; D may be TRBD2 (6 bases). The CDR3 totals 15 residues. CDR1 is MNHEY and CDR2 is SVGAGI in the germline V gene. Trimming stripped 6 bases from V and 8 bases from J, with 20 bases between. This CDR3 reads CASSPTRIPSHEQFF. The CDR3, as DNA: TGTGCCAGCAGCCCGACTAGGATCCCATCCCATGAGCAGTTCTTC.

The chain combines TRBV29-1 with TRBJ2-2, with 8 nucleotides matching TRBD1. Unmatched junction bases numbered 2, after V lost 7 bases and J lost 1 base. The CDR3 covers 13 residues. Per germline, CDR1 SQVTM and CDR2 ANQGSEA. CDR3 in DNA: TGCAGCGGTGGACAGGGGAACACCGGGGAGCTGTTTTTT. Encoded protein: CSGGQGNTGELFF.

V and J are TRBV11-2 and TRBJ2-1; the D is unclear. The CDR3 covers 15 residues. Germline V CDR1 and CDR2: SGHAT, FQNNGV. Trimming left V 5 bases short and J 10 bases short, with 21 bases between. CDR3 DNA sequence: TGTGCCAGCAGCCTATCCGGGTCCCCGTCATGGGAGCAGTTCTTC. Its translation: CASSLSGSPSWEQFF. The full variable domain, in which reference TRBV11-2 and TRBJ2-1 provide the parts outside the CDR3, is EAGVAQSPRYKIIEKRQSVAFWCNPISGHATLYWYQQILGQGPKLLIQFQNNGVVDDSQLPKDRFSAERLKGVDSTLKIQPAKLEDSAVYLCASSLSGSPSWEQFFGPGTRLTVL.

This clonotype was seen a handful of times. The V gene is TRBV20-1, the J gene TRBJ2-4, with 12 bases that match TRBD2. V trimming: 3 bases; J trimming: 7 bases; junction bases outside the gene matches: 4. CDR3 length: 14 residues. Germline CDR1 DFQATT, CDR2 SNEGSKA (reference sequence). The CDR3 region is CSARASGRGNIQYF. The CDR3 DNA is TGCAGTGCTAGGGCTAGCGGGAGGGGGAACATTCAGTACTTC.

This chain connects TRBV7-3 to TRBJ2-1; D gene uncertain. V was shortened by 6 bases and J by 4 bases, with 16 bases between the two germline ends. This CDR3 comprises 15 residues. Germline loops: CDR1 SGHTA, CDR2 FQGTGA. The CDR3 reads CASRPGPLAYNEQFF. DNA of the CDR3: TGTGCCAGCAGACCCGGGCCACTGGCGTACAATGAGCAGTTCTTC.

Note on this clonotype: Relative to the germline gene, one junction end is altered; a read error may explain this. The CDR3: CASSLGTSGVNEQF. The CDR3 DNA reads TGCGCCAGCAGCTTGGGGACTAGTGGTGTCAATGAGCAGTTC. The chain combines TRBV5-1 with TRBJ2-1; 7 bases align to TRBD2. Germline-derived CDR1 and CDR2 are SGHRS and YFSETQ. The CDR3 consists of 14 residues.

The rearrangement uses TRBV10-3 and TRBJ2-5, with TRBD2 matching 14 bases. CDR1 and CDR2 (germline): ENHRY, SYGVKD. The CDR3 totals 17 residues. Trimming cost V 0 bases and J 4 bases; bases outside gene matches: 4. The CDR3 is CAISESLTSGRGETQYF. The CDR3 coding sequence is TGTGCCATCAGTGAGTCATTGACTAGCGGGAGGGGAGAGACCCAGTACTTC.

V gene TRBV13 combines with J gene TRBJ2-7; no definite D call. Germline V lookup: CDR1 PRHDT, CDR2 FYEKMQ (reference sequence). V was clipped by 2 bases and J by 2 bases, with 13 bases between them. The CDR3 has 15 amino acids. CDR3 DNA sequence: TGTGCCAGCAGCTTACGGAGTCGACGGGCCTACGAGCAGTACTTC. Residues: CASSLRSRRAYEQYF.